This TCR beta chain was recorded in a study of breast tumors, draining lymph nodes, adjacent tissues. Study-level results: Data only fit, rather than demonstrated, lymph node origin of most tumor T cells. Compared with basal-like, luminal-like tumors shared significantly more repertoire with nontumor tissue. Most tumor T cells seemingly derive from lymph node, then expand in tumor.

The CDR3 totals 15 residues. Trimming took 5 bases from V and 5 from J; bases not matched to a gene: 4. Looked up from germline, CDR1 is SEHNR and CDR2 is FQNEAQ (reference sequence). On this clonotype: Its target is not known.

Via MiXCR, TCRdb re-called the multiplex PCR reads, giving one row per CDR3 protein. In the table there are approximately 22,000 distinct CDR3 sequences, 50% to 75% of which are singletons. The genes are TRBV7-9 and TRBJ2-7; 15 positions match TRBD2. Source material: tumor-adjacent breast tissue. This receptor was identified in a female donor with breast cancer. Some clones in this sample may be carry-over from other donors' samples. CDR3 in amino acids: CASSGLAGGVNEQYF. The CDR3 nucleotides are TGTGCCAGCAGCGGACTAGCGGGGGGGGTCAACGAGCAGTACTTC.